Given below is one T cell receptor beta chain in context. This clone was seen once. What antigen it recognizes has not been identified. The record has no base qualities; no much larger clone is one base away. The sample is drawn from a study of blood T cell repertoires in COVID-19 (dated by TCRdb to the early 2020s). Study-wide context: The collaborator samples originated in the United States, Italy and Spain and spanned the acute and convalescent phases of COVID-19. The samples were drawn from the first 160 participants of the ongoing ImmuneRACE study and from over a thousand subjects provided by 6 global collaborators. The material from the prospective study consisted of cDNA or gDNA derived from T cells, B-cell-depleted T cells, or PBMCs. A de-identified subject ID, COVID-19 status, age in years and sex were almost always included in the sample metadata. Where HLA class I and class II types were available, the types were taken from metadata supplied by the sample provider, not from assay-based typing. A freely available public database, intended as a resource for researchers studying the immune response to SARS-CoV-2, is where the repertoires were released. The dataset comprised deeply sampled blood TCRbeta repertoires from subjects exposed to, actively infected with, or recovered from COVID-19.

The investigation overall reported the following: How much clinical and demographic metadata was included differed by source and by participant, and the metadata was provided uncurated.

Each collaborating institution followed its own protocols to collect whole blood in K2EDTA tubes. Collaborator samples were shipped for TCRbeta analysis as frozen whole blood, isolated PBMCs, or DNA extracted from either sample type. TCRbeta CDR3 regions were amplified from genomic DNA using the immunoSEQ Assay, a bias-controlled multiplex PCR. Per the authors' processing: The number of nucleated cells in each sample was estimated from the amplification of reference gene primers within the assay. To quantify the absolute abundance of each unique TCRbeta CDR3 rearrangement, sequence reads were collapsed and filtered. For each sample, productive Simpson clonality was calculated by taking the square root of Simpson's diversity index across productive rearrangements. The immuneACCESS repertoire file appears here via TCRdb, limited to in-frame rearrangements. These files lack a portion of the clones; in checked studies, under half of the deficit traces to unresolved V genes, and the cause of the others is not known. V, J and clone size derive from that table, while D and trimming were established from the DNA sequence. In all, the sample holds approximately 110,000 clones, and 70% to 90% of those were seen once. The ten largest make up 2% to 2.5% of the sample.

Source material: peripheral blood. This receptor was taken from a human donor in a cohort sampled during active COVID-19.

Here the CDR3 is given as CASSALTGGRTFF. The DNA is TGTGCCAGTAGCGCACTGACAGGGGGAAGGACTTTCTTT. The V and J segments used are TRBV19 and TRBJ1-1, and TRBD1 aligns with 9 junction nucleotides. Trimming removed 6 bases from V and 12 bases from J; the gene matches leave 11 bases unexplained. Reading the germline V gene (reference sequence) gives CDR1 LNHDA and CDR2 SQIVND. There are 13 amino acids in the CDR3, from cysteine to phenylalanine inclusive. Of all the DNA, just the CDR3 is kept, 39 bases in frame from base 1.